Detailed here is one T cell receptor beta chain. Naive CD8 cells lacked CD45RO and underwent positive selection for CCR7, leaving out terminally differentiated effector memory CD45RA+ cells. Per the original methods: ImmunoSEQ output held junction-only sequences without quality scores, so filtering differed. Method: immunoSEQ multiplex PCR; TCRdb's copy keeps in-frame clones and lacks some. That table furnishes V, J and clone size, whereas the DNA furnished D and trimming. The sample has around 2,000,000 clones; about 93% are singletons. These data are taken from a study of shared clonotypes between healthy human individuals. Germline values: CDR1 LNHDA, CDR2 SQIVND (reference sequence). This CDR3 comprises 15 residues. Trimming took 6 bases from V and 3 from J; bases not matched to a gene: 8.

The chain joins TRBV19 to TRBJ1-2, with 9 positions matching TRBD1. Sequencing was carried out using naive CD8+ T cells from PBMCs. The source is a young man in good health. Some clones in this sample may be carry-over from other donors' samples. CDR3 sequence (DNA): TGTGCCAGTAGGCCAAGGACAGGGGACGACTATGGCTACACCTTC. Its translation: CASRPRTGDDYGYTF.